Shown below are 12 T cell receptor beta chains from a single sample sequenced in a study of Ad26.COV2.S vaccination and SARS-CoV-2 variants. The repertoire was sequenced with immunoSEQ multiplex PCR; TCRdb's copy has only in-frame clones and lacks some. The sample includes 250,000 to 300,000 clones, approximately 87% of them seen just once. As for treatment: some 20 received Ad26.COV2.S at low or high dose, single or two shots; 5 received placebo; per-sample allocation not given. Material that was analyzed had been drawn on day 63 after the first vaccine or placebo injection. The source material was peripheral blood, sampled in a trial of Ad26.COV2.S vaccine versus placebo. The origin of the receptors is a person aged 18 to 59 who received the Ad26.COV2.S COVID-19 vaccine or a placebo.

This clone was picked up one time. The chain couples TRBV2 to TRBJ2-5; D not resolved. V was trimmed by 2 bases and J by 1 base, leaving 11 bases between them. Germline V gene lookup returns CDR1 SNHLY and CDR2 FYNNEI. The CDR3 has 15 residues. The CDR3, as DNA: TGTGCCAGCAGTGAAATCCGGCGGACCCAAGAGACCCAGTACTTC. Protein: CASSEIRRTQETQYF.

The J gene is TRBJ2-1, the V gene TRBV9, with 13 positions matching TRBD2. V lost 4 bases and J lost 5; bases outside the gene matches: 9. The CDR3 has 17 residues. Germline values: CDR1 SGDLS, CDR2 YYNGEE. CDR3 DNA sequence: TGTGCCAGCAGCACTAGACTAGCGGGGGGTGGAGACAATGAGCAGTTCTTC. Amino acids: CASSTRLAGGGDNEQFF.

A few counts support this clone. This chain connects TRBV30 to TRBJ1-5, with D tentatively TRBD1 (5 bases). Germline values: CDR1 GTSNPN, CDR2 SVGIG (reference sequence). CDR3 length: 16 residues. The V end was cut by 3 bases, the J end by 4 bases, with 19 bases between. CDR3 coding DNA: TGTGCCTGGAGAGCGGGCGGCGCCGGACATAATCAGCCCCAGCATTTT. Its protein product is CAWRAGGAGHNQPQHF. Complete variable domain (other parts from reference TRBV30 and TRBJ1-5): SQTIHQWPATLVQPVGSPLSLECTVEGTSNPNLYWYRQAAGRGLQLLFYSVGIGQISSEVPQNLSASRPQDRQFILSSKKLLLSDSGFYLCAWRAGGAGHNQPQHFGDGTRLSIL.

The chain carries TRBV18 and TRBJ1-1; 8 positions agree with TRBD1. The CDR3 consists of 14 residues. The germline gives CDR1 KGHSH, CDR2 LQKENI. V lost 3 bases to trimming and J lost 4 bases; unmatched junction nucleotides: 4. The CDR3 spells CASSPTGGRTEAFF. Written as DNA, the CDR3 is TGTGCCAGCTCACCCACAGGGGGTCGCACTGAAGCTTTCTTT.

CDR3 bases: TGTGCCAGCAGCCCTGGAACCCTAGCGGGGGCTTACCAAGAGACCCAGTACTTC. This translates into CASSPGTLAGAYQETQYF. The chain has TRBV7-2 and TRBJ2-5, with TRBD2 matching 10 bases. V dropped 5 bases and J dropped 0; count of bases not matched to a gene: 12. Germline CDR1 reads SGHTA; CDR2 reads FQGNSA. This CDR3 has 18 residues.

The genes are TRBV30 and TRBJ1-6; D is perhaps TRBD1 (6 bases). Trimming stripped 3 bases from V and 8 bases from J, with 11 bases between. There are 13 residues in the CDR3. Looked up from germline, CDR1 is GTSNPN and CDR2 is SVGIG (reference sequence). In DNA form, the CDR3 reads TGTGCCTGGAGGAGACGGACAGATTCACCCCTCCACTTT. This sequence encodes CAWRRRTDSPLHF.

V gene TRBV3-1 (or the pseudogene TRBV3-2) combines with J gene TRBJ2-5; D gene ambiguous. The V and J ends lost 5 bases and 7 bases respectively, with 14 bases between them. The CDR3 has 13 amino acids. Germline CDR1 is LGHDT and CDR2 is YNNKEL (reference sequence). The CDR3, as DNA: TGTGCCAGCAGCTTGGGCACCTCGGGGACCCAGTACTTC. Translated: CASSLGTSGTQYF.

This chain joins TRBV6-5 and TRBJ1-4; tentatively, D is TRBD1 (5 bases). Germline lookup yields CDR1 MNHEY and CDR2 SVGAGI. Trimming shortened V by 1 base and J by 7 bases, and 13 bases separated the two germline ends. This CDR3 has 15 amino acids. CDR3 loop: CASSYFSAGGEKLFF. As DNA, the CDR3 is TGTGCCAGCAGTTACTTTTCAGCGGGGGGTGAAAAACTGTTTTTT.

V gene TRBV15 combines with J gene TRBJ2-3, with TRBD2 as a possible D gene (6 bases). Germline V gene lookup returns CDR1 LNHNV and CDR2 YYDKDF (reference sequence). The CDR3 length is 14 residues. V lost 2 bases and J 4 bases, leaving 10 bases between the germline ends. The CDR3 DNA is TGTGCCACCAGCAGAATCTCGGGGGCAGATACGCAGTATTTT. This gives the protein CATSRISGADTQYF.

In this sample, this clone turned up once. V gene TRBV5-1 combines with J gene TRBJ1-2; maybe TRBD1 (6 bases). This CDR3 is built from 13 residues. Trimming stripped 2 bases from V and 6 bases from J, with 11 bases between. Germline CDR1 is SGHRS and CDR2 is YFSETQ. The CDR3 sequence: CASSLQGEDGYTF. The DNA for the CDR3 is TGCGCCAGCAGCTTACAGGGCGAAGATGGCTACACCTTC.

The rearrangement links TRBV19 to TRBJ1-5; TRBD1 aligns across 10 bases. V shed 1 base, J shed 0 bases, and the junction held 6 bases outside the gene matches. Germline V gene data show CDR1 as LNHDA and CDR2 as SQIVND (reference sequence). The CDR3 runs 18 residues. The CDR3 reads CASSIGPGTGVSNQPQHF. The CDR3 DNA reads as TGTGCCAGTAGTATAGGGCCCGGGACAGGGGTTAGCAATCAGCCCCAGCATTTT.

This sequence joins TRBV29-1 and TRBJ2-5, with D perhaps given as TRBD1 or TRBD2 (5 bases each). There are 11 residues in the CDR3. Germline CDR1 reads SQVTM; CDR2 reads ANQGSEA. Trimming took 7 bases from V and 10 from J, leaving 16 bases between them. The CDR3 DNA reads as TGCAGCGCAGAGGACGGGGCGATCCAGTACTTC. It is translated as CSAEDGAIQYF.